This TCR beta chain was recorded in a study of shared clonotypes between healthy human individuals (dated by TCRdb to the early 2020s). Regarding the complete study: The cohort included three men and a couple of women between 18 and 49 years of age. Per donor, three plates each were used for CD4 naive and CD4 memory, two for CD8 naive, and one for CD8 memory. Blood TCR repertoires of about 5 healthy adults were deeply sequenced to estimate repertoire size and the extent of clonotype sharing between individuals. Different laboratories and diverse techniques were used to prepare libraries and sequence TCR repertoires, to increase sequencing depth and limit assay-specific biases. Between about 0.8 and 9.5 billion PBMCs per donor were obtained by leukapheresis. Study-wide findings and limitations: When a few donors were compared, the shared fraction of clonotypes was about 5.2% for naive CD4, 3.5% to 4% for naive CD8, roughly 2.3% for memory CD4, and around 0.4% for memory CD8. Rarefaction of sorted-subset datasets indicated incomplete sequencing despite the large sequencing depth. Sampling was restricted to blood, and TCR repertoires in tissue are likely to differ from TCR repertoires in blood. Naive subsets generally had larger estimated clonotype richness than memory subsets did. Based on pairwise subsampling, the degree of clonotype sharing among donors was expected to be affected by sequencing depth. Because the study included only a small number of donors, the genetic and exposure-history diversity represented was limited. Compared with non-shared clonotypes, the clonotypes found in all four sorted-subset donors had higher generation probabilities.

Healthy HIV-negative adults with no recently reported acute infections or vaccinations were included as donors. Every donor was a Caucasian adult living in Nashville, Tennessee, USA. CD4+ T cells were enriched through magnetic negative selection, after which naive cells were positively selected on CD45RA and the remaining negative fraction served as the memory subset. Blood was collected by leukapheresis, and PBMCs were isolated by Ficoll-Histopaque density gradient centrifugation and then cryopreserved in liquid nitrogen vapor phase. Analytical flow cytometry was used to check the purity and quantity of each magnetically sorted T cell population. Genomic DNA was isolated from each sorted fraction and quantified by UV absorbance on a Nanodrop 2000c. V ends up 7 bases short and J 4 bases short, with an unmatched junction base count of 2. CDR1 and CDR2 are drawn from the germline V gene: MDHEN, SYDVKM. The CDR3 starts with the cysteine, ends with the phenylalanine, and has 13 residues. Kept here is only the CDR3 DNA, which spans 39 bases and is read in frame from base 1.

Using the deep immunoSEQ assay, TCR CDR3 regions were amplified from genomic DNA by multiplex PCR. Extracted genomic DNA from each cell subset was distributed evenly across all wells of several immunoSEQ 96-well plates, and each plate was treated as a replicate. Each replicate PCR for sorted subsets received about 180 ng genomic DNA, equal to 30,000 or so T cell genomes. Purified libraries were measured with a Qubit 3.0 fluorometer, size-checked on a Bioanalyzer 2100, and measured again with the KAPA Library Quantification kit. Each immunoSEQ 96-well plate was sequenced on its own single-read 150-cycle Illumina NextSeq 550 flow cell. The paper's data handling went like this. Because the immunoSEQ output included only junctional sequences and no quality scores, the filtering could not be the same as the filtering used for full-length reads. Sequences were annotated with PyIR, a Python wrapper for IgBLAST v1.9, using IMGT germline references to assign V/J genes and CDR3. Reads with weak V/J assignments (E-value above 1e-6), missing CDR3, stop codons, out-of-frame junctions, or ambiguous translated residues were removed. V3J clonotypes were defined by identical inferred V gene, J gene, and CDR3 amino acid sequence. Percentage overlap between repertoires was calculated by dividing the number of shared unique clonotypes by the size of the smaller repertoire. Repertoire richness was assessed with RTK rarefaction, the Chao1 estimator, and Recon v2.1 estimates of unobserved clonotypes. For all TCRbeta clonotypes obtained by the gDNA method from a few donors, generation probabilities were computed with OLGA. TCRdb mirrors the immuneACCESS table, restricted to in-frame sequences. Some clones are absent from its copies; in checked studies, under half trace to an unresolved V gene, and the reason for the others is unknown. The V and J calls and clone size were taken over from that table, and D and trimming were inferred from the DNA. Across this sample there are some 1 million clones, with about 76% seen only once. The ten largest make up 1.4% to 1.5% of the sample.

This clone was recorded only once. The specificity of this receptor is unknown. The input lacks base qualities; no much larger clone sits a single base away. Specimen: memory CD4+ T cells sorted from blood. The cell subset or site label on this specimen signifies: CD45RA-negative fraction. The chain employs TRBV28 and TRBJ2-1, with TRBD1 matching 9 junction bases. The receptor was derived from a man between 18 and 29 years old in good health. The CDR3 is CASNRGPYNEQFF. The sequenced DNA is TGTGCCAGCAACAGGGGGCCATACAATGAGCAGTTCTTC.